This T cell receptor (beta chain) was retrieved from a study of cytomegalovirus exposure and HLA in healthy donors. PCR used 60 Vbeta primers and 13 Jbeta primers. Assay used: immunoSEQ multiplex PCR; TCRdb lists only in-frame clones, some missing. The table lists 150,000 or so clones, more than 70% of them singletons. Trimming cost V 3 bases and J 3 bases, with 9 bases left between them. CDR3 size: 13 residues. Germline CDR1 SGHRS, CDR2 YFSETQ. The sequencing sample was made of PBMCs. The sequence came from a girl aged 5 to 17 in good health and CMV-seronegative. The chain combines TRBV5-1 with TRBJ1-1; weak D call: TRBD1 (5 bases). The CDR3 loop is CASSWGGDTEAFF. CDR3 bases: TGCGCCAGCAGCTGGGGGGGGGACACTGAAGCTTTCTTT. Based on the CDR3 plus reference TRBV5-1 and TRBJ1-1, the full variable domain is KAGVTQTPRYLIKTRGQQVTLSCSPISGHRSVSWYQQTPGQGLQFLFEYFSETQRNKGNFPGRFSGRQFSNSRSEMNVSTLELGDSALYLCASSWGGDTEAFFGQGTRLTVV.